This T cell receptor (beta chain) was identified in a study of blood T cell repertoires in COVID-19. About the research overall: Sites in the United States, Italy and Spain provided acute and convalescent COVID-19 samples.

Clones were sequenced by immunoSEQ multiplex PCR, and TCRdb holds only the in-frame ones, with some missing. The sample carries 400,000 to 450,000 clones, roughly nine tenths recorded once. V lost 1 base and J lost 6; bases outside the gene matches: 4. The CDR3 extends over 15 amino acids. Germline V gives CDR1 MNHEY, CDR2 SVGAGI. The gene calls are TRBV6-5 and TRBJ2-2; 8 bases fit TRBD2. Specimen: PBMCs or T cells enriched from blood (not recorded which). This TCR was sampled from a man in his thirties or forties who had recovered from COVID-19. The CDR3 reads CASSYFGGGAGELFF. The CDR3 nucleotides read TGTGCCAGCAGTTACTTCGGGGGGGGCGCCGGGGAGCTGTTTTTT.